Presented here are 30 T cell receptor beta chains from one specimen sequenced in a study of T cell repertoires in cytomegalovirus infection. For these TCRs, the target antigens are not known. A single record per CDR3 protein comes from TCRdb applying MiXCR to the reads. This table has about 60,000 distinct CDR3 sequences, roughly a fifth appearing once. The sequences come from CD8+ T cells from cultured PBMCs, collected from culture after CMV antigen stimulation. All receptors come from a human donor in good health (CMV status not recorded). Some clones in this sample may be carry-over from other donors' samples.

The CDR3 sequence: CASSSGDEQYF. The CDR3 bases are TGCGCCAGCAGCTCTGGAGACGAGCAGTACTTC. The V gene is TRBV5-1, the J gene TRBJ2-7; D ambiguous. The CDR3 runs 11 residues. CDR1 and CDR2 (germline): SGHRS, YFSETQ. V lost 3 bases and J lost 5, with 6 bases in between.

The chain employs TRBV6-6 and TRBJ1-5, with D perhaps TRBD1 (5 bases). The CDR3 sequence is 15 residues long. V lost 0 bases and J 0 bases, leaving 6 bases between the germline ends. In germline, CDR1 is MNHNY, CDR2 SVGAGI (reference sequence). The CDR3 DNA reads as TGTGCCAGCAGTTACTCCGGGGCTAGCAATCAGCCCCAGCATTTT. Translation gives CASSYSGASNQPQHF.

In this sample, this clonotype turned up many times. CDR3 loop: CASSAAGGQGRYEQYF. DNA of the CDR3: TGTGCCAGCAGCGCAGCCGGCGGACAGGGAAGGTACGAGCAGTACTTC. The V call is TRBV7-9, the J call TRBJ2-7, with 8 bases fitting TRBD1. V gave up 5 bases and J gave up 4 bases; unmatched junction bases: 13. The CDR3 spans 16 residues. Germline assignment: CDR1 SEHNR and CDR2 FQNEAQ (reference sequence).

The chain couples TRBV6-5 to TRBJ1-2; D is unclear. Trimming left V 6 bases short and J 5 bases short, with 16 bases between. The CDR3 has 14 amino acids. Germline V CDR1 and CDR2: MNHEY, SVGAGI. This CDR3 is CASSPLGGGYGYTF. The CDR3 DNA reads TGTGCCAGCAGCCCTCTCGGTGGAGGATATGGCTACACCTTC.

This clonotype was counted between two and nine times. This chain connects TRBV11-3 to TRBJ2-7; D is ambiguous. The CDR3 has 11 amino acids. From germline, CDR1 is SGHNT and CDR2 YENEEA. V was pared by 6 bases and J by 5 bases, with 8 bases between. The CDR3 is CASRLIDEQYF. The CDR3 DNA reads TGTGCCAGCAGACTAATCGACGAGCAGTACTTC.

This chain links TRBV7-8 with TRBJ2-7, with D possibly matching TRBD1 (6 bases). Germline V gives CDR1 SGHVS, CDR2 FQNEAQ. CDR3 length equals 14 residues. V lost 6 bases to trimming and J lost 3 bases, with 15 bases between them. The CDR3 loop is CASSQTGHLYEQYF. The CDR3 nucleotides are TGTGCCAGCAGTCAAACGGGACACCTCTACGAGCAGTACTTC.

This chain uses TRBV6-2 or TRBV6-3 with TRBJ2-2; 9 nucleotides align to TRBD2. V shed 2 bases, J shed 2 bases, and the junction held 6 bases outside the gene matches. The CDR3 consists of 17 residues. Germline V gene sequence: CDR1 MNHEY, CDR2 SVGEGT. CDR3 bases: TGTGCCAGCAGTTACCTCGTAGCGGGAGCCAACACCGGGGAGCTGTTTTTT. Its protein product is CASSYLVAGANTGELFF.

This chain links TRBV7-2 with TRBJ2-3; the D is unclear. This CDR3 is built from 13 residues. CDR1 and CDR2 from the germline V gene are SGHTA and FQGNSA. Trimming stripped 5 bases from V and 6 bases from J, with 12 bases between. The CDR3 region has the DNA TGTGCCAGCAGCCCAAACGTGGGGGATACGCAGTATTTT. Translation gives CASSPNVGDTQYF.

The chain combines TRBV5-1 with TRBJ2-3; no reliable D call. Trimming shortened V by 4 bases and J by 1 base, and 10 bases separated the two germline ends. This CDR3 has 14 amino acids. The V gene's germline CDR1 is SGHRS and CDR2 YFSETQ. Written as DNA, the CDR3 is TGCGCCAGCAGCACATCTACAGGCACAGATACGCAGTATTTT. Protein: CASSTSTGTDTQYF. Looking up the rest from reference TRBV5-1 and TRBJ2-3 gives the full variable domain: KAGVTQTPRYLIKTRGQQVTLSCSPISGHRSVSWYQQTPGQGLQFLFEYFSETQRNKGNFPGRFSGRQFSNSRSEMNVSTLELGDSALYLCASSTSTGTDTQYFGPGTRLTVL.

This clonotype has a count of ten or more. The V gene is TRBV12-3 or TRBV12-4, the J gene TRBJ1-2; D might be TRBD1 (6 bases). Trimming left V 5 bases short and J 8 bases short, with 21 bases between. This CDR3 spans 15 amino acids. The CDR3 reads CASSPRRPQGRGYTF. CDR3 DNA sequence: TGTGCCAGCAGTCCAAGACGCCCACAGGGCAGGGGCTACACCTTC.

The J gene is TRBJ2-1, the V gene TRBV11-1, with 14 bases lining up with TRBD2. From germline, CDR1 is SGHAT and CDR2 FQDESV (reference sequence). Trimming took 4 bases from V and 10 from J; bases not matched to a gene: 6. There are 15 residues in the CDR3. CDR3 protein: CASSSTSGGAQEQFF. CDR3 bases: TGTGCCAGCAGCTCGACTAGCGGGGGGGCTCAGGAGCAGTTCTTC. Supplemented by reference TRBV11-1 and TRBJ2-1, the full variable domain reads EAEVAQSPRYKITEKSQAVAFWCDPISGHATLYWYRQILGQGPELLVQFQDESVVDDSQLPKDRFSAERLKGVDSTLKIQPAELGDSAMYLCASSSTSGGAQEQFFGPGTRLTVL.

This clonotype was counted between two and nine times. This CDR3 is CASSQRRYNEQFF. The CDR3 nucleotides read TGTGCCAGCAGTCAGAGACGGTACAATGAGCAGTTCTTC. The rearrangement joins TRBV2 to TRBJ2-1; D is ambiguous. The V end was cut by 5 bases, the J end by 4 bases, with 9 bases between. The germline V gene encodes CDR1 SNHLY and CDR2 FYNNEI. The CDR3 covers 13 residues.

This clonotype was observed a few times. This sequence joins TRBV9 and TRBJ2-1, with 7 bases fitting TRBD2. This CDR3 region has 16 residues. Germline assignment: CDR1 SGDLS and CDR2 YYNGEE. Trimming removed 0 bases from V and 2 bases from J; junction bases left unmatched: 5. CDR3 coding DNA: TGTGCCAGCAGCGTAGGGCGGGAGACCCCCTACAATGAGCAGTTCTTC. Encoded protein: CASSVGRETPYNEQFF.

The rearrangement joins TRBV27 to TRBJ1-5; D is undetermined. V was shortened by 5 bases and J by 7 bases, with 12 bases between the two germline ends. In germline, CDR1 is MNHEY, CDR2 SMNVEV (reference sequence). The CDR3 totals 13 residues. Here the CDR3 reads CASSPGLGQPQHF. DNA for the CDR3: TGTGCCAGCAGTCCAGGTCTGGGACAGCCCCAGCATTTT.

The chain combines TRBV7-8 with TRBJ1-5; no reliable D call. CDR3 length: 17 amino acids. Trimming removed 4 bases at V and 1 base at J, with 17 bases between. Germline assignment: CDR1 SGHVS and CDR2 FQNEAQ. As DNA, the CDR3 is TGTGCCAGCAGCTCTAGGCCGCCCGGGAGCAGCAATCAGCCCCAGCATTTT. Its translation: CASSSRPPGSSNQPQHF.

This clonotype was found a few times. V is TRBV11-2 and J is TRBJ1-4; D remains unclear. This CDR3 is built from 14 residues. Between the trimmed V and J ends, which lost 5 bases and 5 bases, there was a span of 12 bases. CDR1 is SGHAT and CDR2 is FQNNGV in the germline V gene. CDR3 region: CASSPTQGNEKLFF. The DNA of the CDR3 is TGTGCCAGCAGCCCGACCCAAGGGAATGAAAAACTGTTTTTT. The full variable domain, in which reference TRBV11-2 and TRBJ1-4 provide the parts outside the CDR3, is EAGVAQSPRYKIIEKRQSVAFWCNPISGHATLYWYQQILGQGPKLLIQFQNNGVVDDSQLPKDRFSAERLKGVDSTLKIQPAKLEDSAVYLCASSPTQGNEKLFFGSGTQLSVL.

This clonotype was counted at least ten times. V gene TRBV7-3 combines with J gene TRBJ1-6; weak D call: TRBD1 (6 bases). Per germline, CDR1 SGHTA and CDR2 FQGTGA. V lost 3 bases and J lost 10, with 13 bases in between. The CDR3 spans 14 residues. In nucleotides, the CDR3 is TGTGCCAGCAGCTTTTCGGGAACAGGGTCACCCCTCCACTTT. Its translation: CASSFSGTGSPLHF.

There are a few counts of this clonotype. In DNA, the CDR3 is TGTGCCAGCAGCTTTCCGCAGGGTTTTGGAAACACCATATATTTT. It encodes CASSFPQGFGNTIYF. The J gene is TRBJ1-3, the V gene TRBV7-2; the D gene is possibly TRBD1 (5 bases). Germline V gene lookup returns CDR1 SGHTA and CDR2 FQGNSA. The V end lost 3 bases, the J end lost 3 bases, and 12 bases lay between the germline ends. The CDR3 sequence is 15 residues long.

This clonotype has more than one count but fewer than ten. This chain joins TRBV7-9 and TRBJ1-3; D remains ambiguous. The CDR3 has 15 amino acids. Between the trimmed V and J ends, which lost 5 bases and 0 bases, there was a span of 11 bases. Germline V CDR1 and CDR2: SEHNR, FQNEAQ (reference sequence). The CDR3 here is CASSAGGDSGNTIYF. In nucleotides, the CDR3 is TGTGCCAGCAGCGCCGGAGGCGACTCTGGAAACACCATATATTTT.

This clonotype came up many times. The chain combines TRBV6-2 or TRBV6-3 with TRBJ2-4, with 13 bases that match TRBD2. Trimming removed 6 bases from V and 6 bases from J; junction bases left unmatched: 8. Germline assignment: CDR1 MNHEY and CDR2 SVGEGT. This CDR3 contains 16 residues. The CDR3 protein is CASSPRTSGSRNIQYF. CDR3 nucleotides: TGTGCCAGCAGCCCCCGGACTAGCGGGAGTAGAAACATTCAGTACTTC.

This clonotype occurred a few times. The J gene is TRBJ1-6, the V gene TRBV28; D ambiguous. Germline V gene sequence: CDR1 MDHEN, CDR2 SYDVKM. The CDR3 spans 13 residues. V was shortened by 5 bases and J by 9 bases, with 11 bases between the two germline ends. The DNA of the CDR3 is TGTGCCAGCAGTCCCGAGCTGTTTTCACCCCTCCACTTT. It codes for CASSPELFSPLHF.

This chain connects TRBV7-9 to TRBJ1-1, with unresolved D. From germline, CDR1 is SEHNR and CDR2 FQNEAQ (reference sequence). This CDR3 comprises 13 residues. Trimming took off 4 bases at V and 6 bases at J, with 12 bases between the two ends. The CDR3: CASSSSDAPEAFF. The CDR3 DNA is TGTGCCAGCAGCTCCTCGGACGCCCCTGAAGCTTTCTTT.

V and J are TRBV12-3 or TRBV12-4 and TRBJ2-5; TRBD2 matches at 12 bases. V lost 4 bases, J lost 2 bases, and 11 bases stayed unmatched. The CDR3 runs to 18 residues. The DNA for the CDR3 is TGTGCCAGCAGTTCCTCTAGCGGGAGGGCCCCGAGACAAGAGACCCAGTACTTC. Its protein is CASSSSSGRAPRQETQYF.

This clonotype was counted at least ten times. The chain couples TRBV7-3 to TRBJ2-1; D possibly matches TRBD1 or TRBD2 (6 bases each). The CDR3 runs 18 residues. V shed 5 bases and J shed 2 bases, with 22 bases lying between them. Looked up from germline, CDR1 is SGHTA and CDR2 is FQGTGA. CDR3 DNA: TGTGCCAGCAGCCTAGGGGGGCCCGGGCGCGCCGCCTACAATGAGCAGTTCTTC. Residues: CASSLGGPGRAAYNEQFF.

This clonotype came up a few times. The chain recombines TRBV28 with TRBJ2-1; perhaps TRBD2 as D (6 bases). Germline-derived CDR1 and CDR2 are MDHEN and SYDVKM. V lost 3 bases and J 2 bases, leaving 8 bases between the germline ends. This CDR3 spans 14 amino acids. Here the CDR3 DNA reads TGTGCCAGCAGTTTGACGGGGGCCTACAATGAGCAGTTCTTC. It is translated as CASSLTGAYNEQFF.

The chain employs TRBV6-1 and TRBJ1-2, with no clear D. CDR3 length equals 15 residues. CDR1 MNHNS and CDR2 SASEGT come from the germline V gene. With 6 bases removed from V and 4 bases from J, the gap between germline ends came to 18 bases. CDR3 residues: CASSPKGGKSYGYTF. Here the CDR3 DNA reads TGTGCCAGCAGCCCCAAAGGAGGGAAGAGCTATGGCTACACCTTC.

This clonotype was counted between two and nine times. The CDR3 region is CASSLAVTSRDREKDEQFF. In DNA, the CDR3 is TGTGCCAGCAGCTTAGCCGTAACCTCCCGGGACAGGGAAAAGGATGAGCAGTTCTTC. The genes are TRBV7-9 and TRBJ2-1; 9 bases align to TRBD1. V trimming: 0 bases; J trimming: 8 bases; junction bases outside the gene matches: 17. The germline V gene encodes CDR1 SEHNR and CDR2 FQNEAQ (reference sequence). The CDR3 contains 19 residues.

This clonotype was seen at least ten times. This chain links TRBV6-2 or TRBV6-3 with TRBJ2-1; D perhaps matches TRBD2 (5 bases). The length of the CDR3 is 17 residues. Germline lookup yields CDR1 MNHEY and CDR2 SVGEGT. V lost 0 bases, J lost 4 bases, and 16 bases lay in between. The CDR3 here is CASSYSSEPSPYNEQFF. The DNA of the CDR3 is TGTGCCAGCAGTTACTCTAGCGAGCCATCTCCTTACAATGAGCAGTTCTTC.

This chain connects TRBV14 to TRBJ1-1; D call uncertain. The CDR3 contains 13 residues. The germline gives CDR1 SGHDN, CDR2 FVKESK. V was shortened by 1 base and J by 0 bases, with 3 bases between the two germline ends. CDR3 DNA: TGTGCCAGCAGCCAAGTAGTGAACACTGAAGCTTTCTTT. This translates into CASSQVVNTEAFF.

The CDR3 DNA follows: TGTGCCAGCAGTTACACACAGGGGTTCGGCACTGAAGCTTTCTTT. Protein product: CASSYTQGFGTEAFF. The rearrangement links TRBV6-2 or TRBV6-3 to TRBJ1-1, with 7 bases that match TRBD1. There are 15 residues in the CDR3. V shed 2 bases and J 4 bases; nucleotides not matched to a gene: 7. Looked up from germline, CDR1 is MNHEY and CDR2 is SVGEGT.